Sequencing of this T cell receptor (beta chain) was carried out in a study of Graves' ophthalmopathy and Graves' hyperthyroidism. This clonotype was counted ten times or more. The CDR3 sequence is 16 residues long. Trimming cost V 5 bases and J 6 bases; bases outside gene matches: 11. Ineligible for inclusion were patients with other autoimmune diseases, uncontrolled infections, pregnancy or lactation. For repertoire sequencing, the TCR beta CDR3 regions were amplified from RNA transcripts. Amplification began with first-round RT-PCR using HTBI primers, then second-round multiplex PCR was performed. One entry per CDR3 protein results from TCRdb running MiXCR on the multiplex PCR reads. The sample yields about 620,000 distinct CDR3 sequences, 20% to 25% seen once.

The chain couples TRBV12-3 or TRBV12-4 to TRBJ2-5, with 11 bases fitting TRBD2. Material: peripheral blood. The TCR originated in a young woman with stable Graves' hyperthyroidism. Some clones in this sample may be carry-over from other donors' samples. For the CDR3, the DNA is TGTGCCAGCAGTCCCTCCCTAGCGGGGGGCGGGAAGACCCAGTACTTC. It codes for CASSPSLAGGGKTQYF.